A selection of T cell receptor beta chains follows, all from one sample in a study of graft-versus-host responses after intestinal transplantation. Clones were sequenced by immunoSEQ multiplex PCR, and TCRdb holds only the in-frame ones, with some missing. The sample gives tens of thousands of clones, about 95% of which show up once; roughly 1.5% is in the top ten. Material: PBMCs, obtained about 350 days after intestinal transplant. The receptor set was obtained from a human patient who received an intestinal transplant, so some T cells may come from the graft donor. CDR3s include the opening cysteine and the closing phenylalanine or tryptophan. The D gene is left open where the match is weak. Only some rows state a clone size, as once, few, many or a class for expanded clones.

j_call d_call v_call clone_size cdr3_nt cdr3_aa
TRBJ1-1 TRBD1 TRBV6-1 - TGTGCCAGCATCCCGGACAGGGCCCTTGAAGCTTTCTTT CASIPDRALEAFF
TRBJ1-4 - TRBV29-1 - TGCAGCGTCGAAAAAGGAGCAACTAATGAAAAACTGTTTTTT CSVEKGATNEKLFF
TRBJ2-3 - TRBV6-5 - TGTGCCAGCAGTTACGGGGGCGGGACCTCGGGGGATACGCAGTATTTT CASSYGGGTSGDTQYF
TRBJ2-6 - TRBV2 - TGTGCCAGCGGACATTCTGGATCTGGGGCCAACGTCCTGACTTTC CASGHSGSGANVLTF
TRBJ2-7 - TRBV10-3 - TGTGCCATCAGTGAGAGACAGACCTACGAGCAGTACTTC CAISERQTYEQYF
TRBJ2-1 TRBD1 TRBV6-1 - TGTGCCAGCAGTTGGACAGGGGAAAATGAGCAGTTCTTC CASSWTGENEQFF
TRBJ1-5 - TRBV5-1 - TGCGCCAGCAGCTTGCAGGGTGGGGGCAATCAGCCCCAGCATTTT CASSLQGGGNQPQHF
TRBJ2-1 - TRBV6-6 - TGTGCCAGCAGCCCCCGGTCTATCGGCAATGAGCAGTTCTTC CASSPRSIGNEQFF
TRBJ1-5 TRBD1 TRBV4-1 - TGCGCCAGCAGCCAAGGACAGGGCCCTTGGGAGACCCAGCATTTT CASSQGQGPWETQHF
TRBJ1-2 - TRBV18 - TGTGCCAGCTCACCAAGGCAGAGCGATGCCTATGGCTACACCTTC CASSPRQSDAYGYTF
TRBJ2-5 - TRBV21-1 - TGTGCCAGCAGCAAACTGACCTACCAAGAGACCCAGTACTTC CASSKLTYQETQYF
TRBJ2-3 - TRBV6-5 - TGTGCCAGCAGTCCGGCCGGTAGCACAGATACGCAGTATTTT CASSPAGSTDTQYF
TRBJ2-7 - TRBV2 once TGTGCCAGCACCACAGGACATTCCCCCTACGAGCAGTACTTC CASTTGHSPYEQYF
TRBJ2-3 - TRBV18 - TGTGCCAGCTCACCAACCATATTCTACACAGATACGCAGTATTTT CASSPTIFYTDTQYF
TRBJ2-1 - TRBV9 - TGTGCCAGCAGCGTAGGGGGGGCTAACAATGAGCAGTTCTTC CASSVGGANNEQFF
TRBJ2-3 - TRBV4-1 once TGCGCCAGCAGCCAAGTTGGAGGGGCCCTAGATACGCAGTATTTT CASSQVGGALDTQYF
TRBJ2-1 - TRBV7-3 - TGTGCCAGCAGCTCTGGCGGCAGCTCCTACAATGAGCAGTTCTTC CASSSGGSSYNEQFF
TRBJ2-3 TRBD2 TRBV6-6 - TGTGCCAGCAGTTACAGCGGGAGGGCCTCAGATACGCAGTATTTT CASSYSGRASDTQYF
TRBJ2-7 - TRBV19 - TGTGCCAGTAATTCCGGGACCGAGTACTACGAGCAGTACTTC CASNSGTEYYEQYF
TRBJ2-1 - TRBV5-4 - TGTGCCTGTACCCAGGGCAGCTACAATGAGCAGTTCTTC CACTQGSYNEQFF
TRBJ2-7 TRBD2 TRBV11-2 - TGTGCCAGCAGCCAAGATCCTAGCGGGAGCGCCTCCCCCTACGAGCAGTACTTC CASSQDPSGSASPYEQYF
TRBJ2-7 TRBD2 TRBV5-4 - TGTGCCAGCAGCTTTAATGGACTAGCGCCCTACGAGCAGTACTTC CASSFNGLAPYEQYF
TRBJ1-2 - TRBV4-1 - TGCGCCAGCAGCCAAGAAGTCGGCCTAGTCAGACTAAAGGATGGCTACACCTTC CASSQEVGLVRLKDGYTF
TRBJ2-3 TRBD2 TRBV10-3 - TGTGCCACGGGACTAGCGGCAGATACGCAGTATTTT CATGLAADTQYF
TRBJ2-7 - TRBV18 - TGTGCCAGTCGAGGACCCACTTACGAGCAGTACTTC CASRGPTYEQYF
TRBJ2-1 - TRBV18 - TGTGCCAGCTCACCACTTGCCAGCCGAAATGAGCAGTTCTTC CASSPLASRNEQFF
TRBJ1-5 - TRBV6-1 - TGTGCCAGCAGTGAACAGGGCAATCAGCCCCAGCATTTT CASSEQGNQPQHF
TRBJ2-3 - TRBV11-2 - TGTGCCAGCAGCTTATCGGTTTCAGACTCCCCGCCTCACCATACGCAGTATTTT CASSLSVSDSPPHHTQYF
TRBJ2-5 - TRBV2 - TGTGCCAGCACCCCAGGGGTGGAGACCCAGTACTTC CASTPGVETQYF
TRBJ2-1 TRBD2 TRBV6-5 - TGTGCCGTTGGACTAGGTGAGCAGTTCTTC CAVGLGEQFF
TRBJ1-5 - TRBV5-6 - TGTGCCAGCAGCTTGGATCTTTCAGGTCCCAGCATTTTT CASSLDLSGPSIF
TRBJ2-7 TRBD2 TRBV5-1 - TGCGCCAGCAGCTGGGGACCAACGGGACTAGCGGGAGGGACCTACGAGCAGTACTTC CASSWGPTGLAGGTYEQYF